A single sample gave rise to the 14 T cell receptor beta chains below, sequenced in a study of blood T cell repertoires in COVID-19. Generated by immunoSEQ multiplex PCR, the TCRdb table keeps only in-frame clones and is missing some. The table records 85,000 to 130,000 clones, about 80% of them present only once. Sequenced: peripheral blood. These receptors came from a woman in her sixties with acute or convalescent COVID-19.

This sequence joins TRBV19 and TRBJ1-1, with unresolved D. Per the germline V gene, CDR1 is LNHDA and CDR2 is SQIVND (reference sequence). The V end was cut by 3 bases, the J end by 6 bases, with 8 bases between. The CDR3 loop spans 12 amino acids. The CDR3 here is CASSMEVAEAFF. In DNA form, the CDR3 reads TGTGCCAGTAGTATGGAGGTGGCTGAAGCTTTCTTT.

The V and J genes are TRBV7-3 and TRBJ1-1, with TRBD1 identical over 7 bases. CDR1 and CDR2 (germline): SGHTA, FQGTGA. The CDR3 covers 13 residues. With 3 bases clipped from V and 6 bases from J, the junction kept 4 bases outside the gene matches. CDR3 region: CASSLTGLAEAFF. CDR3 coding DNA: TGTGCCAGCAGCTTGACAGGGCTCGCTGAAGCTTTCTTT.

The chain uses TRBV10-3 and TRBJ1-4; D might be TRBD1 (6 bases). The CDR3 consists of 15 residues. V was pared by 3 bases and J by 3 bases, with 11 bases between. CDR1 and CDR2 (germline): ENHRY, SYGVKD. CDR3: CAISDGTSANEKLFF. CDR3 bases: TGTGCCATCAGTGACGGGACAAGTGCTAATGAAAAACTGTTTTTT.

The CDR3 DNA follows: TGTGCCAGCAGCTCTCTGCTAGCGGGAGAAGGGAATGAGCAGTTCTTC. Its protein is CASSSLLAGEGNEQFF. This chain links TRBV7-9 with TRBJ2-1; 10 bases line up with TRBD2. The V and J ends lost 4 bases and 7 bases, in that order; junction bases with no gene match: 10. The CDR3 has 16 residues. Germline V gives CDR1 SEHNR, CDR2 FQNEAQ (reference sequence).

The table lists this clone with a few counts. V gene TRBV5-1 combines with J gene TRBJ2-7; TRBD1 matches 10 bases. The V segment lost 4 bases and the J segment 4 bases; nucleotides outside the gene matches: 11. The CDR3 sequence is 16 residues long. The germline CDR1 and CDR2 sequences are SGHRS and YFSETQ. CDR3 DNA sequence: TGCGCCAGCAGCCCGGAGGTGGGGACAGGGGTATACGAGCAGTACTTC. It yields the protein CASSPEVGTGVYEQYF. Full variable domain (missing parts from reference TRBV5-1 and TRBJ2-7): KAGVTQTPRYLIKTRGQQVTLSCSPISGHRSVSWYQQTPGQGLQFLFEYFSETQRNKGNFPGRFSGRQFSNSRSEMNVSTLELGDSALYLCASSPEVGTGVYEQYFGPGTRLTVT.

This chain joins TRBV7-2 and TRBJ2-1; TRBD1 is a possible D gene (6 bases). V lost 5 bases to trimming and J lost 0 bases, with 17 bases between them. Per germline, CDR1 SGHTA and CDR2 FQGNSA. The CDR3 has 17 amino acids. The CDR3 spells CASSKWGHQDSYNEQFF. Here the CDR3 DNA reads TGTGCCAGCAGCAAATGGGGGCACCAAGACTCCTACAATGAGCAGTTCTTC.

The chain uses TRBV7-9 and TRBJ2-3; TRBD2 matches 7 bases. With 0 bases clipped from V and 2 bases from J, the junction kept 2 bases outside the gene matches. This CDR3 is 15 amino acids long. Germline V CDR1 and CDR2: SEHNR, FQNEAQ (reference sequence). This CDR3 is CASSLAGGTTDTQYF. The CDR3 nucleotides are TGTGCCAGCAGCTTAGCGGGGGGGACCACAGATACGCAGTATTTT.

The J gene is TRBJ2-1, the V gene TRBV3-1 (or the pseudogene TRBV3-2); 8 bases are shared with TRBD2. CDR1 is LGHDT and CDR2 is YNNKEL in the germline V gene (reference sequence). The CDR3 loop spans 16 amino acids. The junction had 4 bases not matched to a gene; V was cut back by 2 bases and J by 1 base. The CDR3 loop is CASSQSSSGSYNEQFF. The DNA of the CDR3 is TGTGCCAGCAGCCAAAGTTCTAGCGGGTCCTACAATGAGCAGTTCTTC.

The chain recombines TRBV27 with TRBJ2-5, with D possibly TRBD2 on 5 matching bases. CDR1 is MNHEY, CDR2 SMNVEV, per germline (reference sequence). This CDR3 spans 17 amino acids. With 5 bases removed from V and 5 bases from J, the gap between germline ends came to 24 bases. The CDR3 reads CASSAREAGLDWETQYF. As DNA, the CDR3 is TGTGCCAGCAGTGCGCGCGAGGCGGGTTTAGACTGGGAGACCCAGTACTTC.

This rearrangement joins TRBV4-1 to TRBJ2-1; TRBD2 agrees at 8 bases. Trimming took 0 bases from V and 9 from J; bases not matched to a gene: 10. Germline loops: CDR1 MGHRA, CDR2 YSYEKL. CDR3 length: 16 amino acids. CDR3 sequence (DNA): TGCGCCAGCAGCCAAGAAAGCGGGGGCTACACTGCTGAGCAGTTCTTC. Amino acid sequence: CASSQESGGYTAEQFF.

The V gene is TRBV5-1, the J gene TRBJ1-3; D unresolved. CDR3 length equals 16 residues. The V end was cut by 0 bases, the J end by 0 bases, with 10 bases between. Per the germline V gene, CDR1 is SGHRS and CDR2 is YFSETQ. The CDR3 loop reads CASSLGGSNSGNTIYF. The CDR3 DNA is TGCGCCAGCAGCTTGGGAGGCTCAAACTCTGGAAACACCATATATTTT.

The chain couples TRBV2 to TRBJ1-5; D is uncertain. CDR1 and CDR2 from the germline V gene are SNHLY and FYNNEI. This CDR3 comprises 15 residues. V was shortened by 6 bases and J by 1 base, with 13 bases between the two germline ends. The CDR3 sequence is CASRRGDSSNQPQHF. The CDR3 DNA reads TGTGCCAGCAGAAGAGGTGACTCGAGCAATCAGCCCCAGCATTTT.

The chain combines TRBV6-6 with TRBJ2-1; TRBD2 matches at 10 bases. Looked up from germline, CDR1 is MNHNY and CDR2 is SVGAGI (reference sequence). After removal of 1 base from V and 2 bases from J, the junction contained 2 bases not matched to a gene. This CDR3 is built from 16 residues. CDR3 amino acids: CASSYLAGGTYNEQFF. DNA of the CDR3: TGTGCCAGCAGTTACTTAGCGGGAGGTACCTACAATGAGCAGTTCTTC.

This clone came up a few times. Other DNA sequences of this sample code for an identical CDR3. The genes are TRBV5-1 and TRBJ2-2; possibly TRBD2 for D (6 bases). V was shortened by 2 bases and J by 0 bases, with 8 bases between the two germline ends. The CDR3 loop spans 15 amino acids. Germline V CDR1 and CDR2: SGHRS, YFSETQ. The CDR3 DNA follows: TGCGCCAGCAGCTTAGGCGGGGCGAACACCGGGGAGCTGTTTTTT. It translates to CASSLGGANTGELFF.